These T cell receptor beta chains were read from a single sample in a study of CD8 T cells in ankylosing spondylitis. TCRdb passed the 5' RACE reads through MiXCR, listing each CDR3 protein once. The table records around 540,000 distinct CDR3 sequences, roughly 13% of them present only once. Source material: blood, either unsorted or a sorted T cell fraction (not recorded which). These receptors were taken from a male donor with ankylosing spondylitis. Each CDR3 is given with its conserved first and last residue. The D gene is left open where the match is weak. Clone size, where shown, is once, few, many, or a class for clones that have expanded.

CASSQLQGDYGYTF,TGTGCCAGCAGCCAACTCCAGGGGGACTATGGCTACACCTTC,TRBV7-9,TRBD1,many,TRBJ1-2
CASSPLPGGALYNEQFF,TGTGCCAGCAGCCCCCTCCCGGGGGGGGCCCTATACAATGAGCAGTTCTTC,TRBV7-7,TRBD2,few,TRBJ2-1
CASSLWRQVSSTDTQYF,TGTGCCAGCAGCTTATGGAGACAGGTGTCTAGCACAGATACGCAGTATTTT,TRBV7-9,-,many,TRBJ2-3
CATLHSIQYF,TGTGCCACCCTTCATTCCATTCAGTACTTC,TRBV6-6,-,-,TRBJ2-4
CSAMTGGNHPQHF,TGCAGTGCTATGACAGGGGGCAATCACCCCCAGCATTTT,TRBV20-1,TRBD1,few,TRBJ1-5
CSAILAEGADTQYF,TGCAGTGCCATACTAGCGGAGGGAGCAGATACGCAGTATTTT,TRBV20-1,TRBD2,many,TRBJ2-3
CASTSGSSNEQFF,TGTGCCAGCACCAGCGGATCTTCGAATGAGCAGTTCTTC,TRBV7-2,-,-,TRBJ2-1
CASSSGVGGYTF,TGTGCCAGCAGTTCGGGTGTAGGTGGCTACACCTTC,TRBV28,-,many,TRBJ1-2
CASSQGRSSNNEQFF,TGTGCCAGCAGCCAAGGGCGGTCATCTAACAATGAGCAGTTCTTC,TRBV3-1,-,-,TRBJ2-1
CASSLVGQYYGYTF,TGTGCCAGCAGCTTGGTAGGACAGTACTATGGCTACACCTTC,TRBV5-6,-,few,TRBJ1-2
CASSSTSGKEETQYF,TGCGCCAGCAGCTCGACTAGCGGGAAAGAAGAGACCCAGTACTTC,TRBV5-1,TRBD2,many,TRBJ2-5
CAISRPGPGNTIYF,TGTGCCATCAGCAGACCGGGTCCTGGAAACACCATATATTTT,TRBV10-3,-,few,TRBJ1-3
CSARSWDYTDTQYF,TGCAGTGCTAGAAGCTGGGACTACACAGATACGCAGTATTTT,TRBV20-1,TRBD2,many,TRBJ2-3
CASSVALNTEAFF,TGTGCCAGCAGCGTGGCATTGAACACTGAAGCTTTCTTT,TRBV7-9,-,many,TRBJ1-1
CSARWTGPYEQYF,TGCAGTGCTAGATGGACAGGGCCCTACGAGCAGTACTTC,TRBV20-1,TRBD1,-,TRBJ2-7
CASSERDTQYF,TGTGCCAGCAGCGAGAGAGATACGCAGTATTTT,TRBV5-6,-,few,TRBJ2-3
CASSLDREGEQFF,TGTGCCAGCAGCTTAGATCGGGAGGGAGAGCAGTTCTTC,TRBV7-7,TRBD2,-,TRBJ2-1
CASSLTDFGTDTQYF,TGTGCCAGCAGTTTAACGGACTTTGGCACAGATACGCAGTATTTT,TRBV12-3/TRBV12-4,-,-,TRBJ2-3
CASSEAGHYGYTF,TGTGCCAGCAGTGAAGCAGGACACTATGGCTACACCTTC,TRBV6-1,-,-,TRBJ1-2
CASSLGGGSETQYF,TGCGCCAGCAGCTTGGGGGGGGGTTCGGAGACCCAGTACTTC,TRBV5-1,TRBD2,few,TRBJ2-5
CASSPGGERSHEQFF,TGTGCCAGCTCACCGGGGGGGGAGCGGAGCCATGAGCAGTTCTTC,TRBV18,TRBD2,-,TRBJ2-1
CASSPSYSYEQYF,TGTGCCAGCTCACCAAGCTATTCCTACGAGCAGTACTTC,TRBV18,-,-,TRBJ2-7
CASSVNLRGSPLHF,TGTGCCAGCAGCGTAAATTTAAGGGGGTCACCCCTCCACTTT,TRBV2,-,few,TRBJ1-6
CSATSGGGTEAFF,TGCAGTGCCACGTCTGGGGGCGGGACTGAAGCTTTCTTT,TRBV20-1,-,-,TRBJ1-1
CASSRGRETEAFF,TGTGCCAGCAGCCGAGGGAGGGAAACTGAAGCTTTCTTT,TRBV5-6,-,many,TRBJ1-1
CASSLVDRGSDEQYF,TGTGCCAGCAGTTTAGTAGACAGGGGCAGCGACGAGCAGTACTTC,TRBV28,TRBD1,-,TRBJ2-7
CASSEGWSSYNEQFF,TGTGCCAGCAGTGAAGGGTGGAGCTCCTACAATGAGCAGTTCTTC,TRBV2,-,-,TRBJ2-1
CASTPPRVSYEQYF,TGTGCCAGCACCCCCCCCAGGGTTTCCTACGAGCAGTACTTC,TRBV13,-,-,TRBJ2-7
CASSLDRPETYEQYF,TGTGCCAGCAGCTTAGATCGGCCGGAAACCTACGAGCAGTACTTC,TRBV11-2,-,-,TRBJ2-7
CASSWTGSDEQYF,TGCGCCAGCAGCTGGACAGGGAGCGACGAGCAGTACTTC,TRBV5-1,TRBD1,many,TRBJ2-7
CASSLRTGGRDTQYF,TGCGCCAGCAGCCTACGGACAGGGGGCAGAGATACGCAGTATTTT,TRBV5-1,TRBD1,-,TRBJ2-3
CASSQGTGTRKLFF,TGCGCCAGCAGCCAGGGGACAGGAACTAGGAAACTGTTTTTT,TRBV5-1,TRBD1,-,TRBJ1-4
CASSWTSGKADTQYF,TGTGCCAGCAGCTGGACTAGCGGGAAAGCAGATACGCAGTATTTT,TRBV12-3/TRBV12-4,TRBD2,-,TRBJ2-3
CASSPRGDGYTDTQYF,TGTGCCAGCAGCCCGAGGGGCGACGGGTACACAGATACGCAGTATTTT,TRBV3-1,-,-,TRBJ2-3
CASRKGSGHENQPQHF,TGTGCCAGCAGGAAGGGATCGGGACACGAAAATCAGCCCCAGCATTTT,TRBV7-2,-,-,TRBJ1-5
CSARRGLAGGGDTQYF,TGCAGTGCCCGGAGGGGACTAGCGGGAGGGGGAGATACGCAGTATTTT,TRBV20-1,TRBD2,many,TRBJ2-3
CASSPPGLAGMDNEQFF,TGTGCCAGCTCACCACCGGGACTAGCGGGCATGGACAATGAGCAGTTCTTC,TRBV18,TRBD2,-,TRBJ2-1
CASSSMVNTEAFF,TGTGCCAGCAGTTCGATGGTGAACACTGAAGCTTTCTTT,TRBV12-3/TRBV12-4,-,-,TRBJ1-1
CASSQGDGAIF,TGTGCCAGCAGCCAAGGGGACGGAGCGATCTTC,TRBV3-1,-,few,TRBJ1-2
CASSVGRSNQPQHF,TGTGCCAGCAGTGTTGGACGGAGCAATCAGCCCCAGCATTTT,TRBV6-1,-,many,TRBJ1-5
CASSQNPRGTEAFF,TGCGCCAGCAGCCAAAACCCGAGGGGGACTGAAGCTTTCTTT,TRBV5-1,-,few,TRBJ1-1
CSARVGGASSYEQYF,TGCAGTGCTAGAGTGGGCGGGGCAAGCTCCTACGAGCAGTACTTC,TRBV20-1,-,-,TRBJ2-7
CASSPKTPQETQYF,TGTGCCAGCAGCCCGAAAACCCCTCAAGAGACCCAGTACTTC,TRBV11-2,-,few,TRBJ2-5
CSARDPGGSYTEAFF,TGCAGTGCTAGAGACCCCGGAGGGTCGTATACTGAAGCTTTCTTT,TRBV20-1,-,few,TRBJ1-1
CSAKTSGSVGEQFF,TGCAGTGCTAAGACTAGCGGGAGTGTCGGTGAGCAGTTCTTC,TRBV20-1,TRBD2,few,TRBJ2-1
CASRRRRAEEETQYF,TGTGCCAGCAGACGGAGGAGGGCAGAAGAAGAGACCCAGTACTTC,TRBV11-2,-,-,TRBJ2-5
CSVLPGQETNEQFF,TGCAGCGTCCTACCGGGACAGGAGACCAATGAGCAGTTCTTC,TRBV29-1,TRBD1,many,TRBJ2-1
CASSPNNYGYTF,TGTGCCAGCTCACCAAACAACTATGGCTACACCTTC,TRBV18,-,few,TRBJ1-2
CASSVGRDQPQHF,TGTGCCAGCAGTGTAGGGCGTGATCAGCCCCAGCATTTT,TRBV2,-,few,TRBJ1-5
CATSDADYNEQFF,TGTGCCACCAGTGATGCGGACTACAATGAGCAGTTCTTC,TRBV24-1,-,-,TRBJ2-1
CASSQFPTGNQPQHF,TGTGCCAGCAGCCAGTTCCCGACAGGGAATCAGCCCCAGCATTTT,TRBV3-1,TRBD1,-,TRBJ1-5
CSGLGGLNSNQPQHF,TGCAGTGGGTTGGGGGGCCTTAATAGCAATCAGCCCCAGCATTTT,TRBV20-1,-,few,TRBJ1-5
CICGGGQGAYNEQFF,TGCATCTGTGGGGGCGGGCAGGGGGCCTACAATGAGCAGTTCTTC,TRBV29-1,TRBD1,many,TRBJ2-1
CASSLVQGTGENSPLHF,TGCGCCAGCAGCTTGGTGCAAGGGACAGGGGAGAATTCACCCCTCCACTTT,TRBV5-1,TRBD1,-,TRBJ1-6
CASSFTQWGYTF,TGTGCCAGCAGTTTCACCCAGTGGGGCTACACCTTC,TRBV12-3/TRBV12-4,-,many,TRBJ1-2
CASSLRVLAQSSYEQYF,TGTGCCAGCAGCCTGAGGGTTCTAGCGCAGAGCTCCTACGAGCAGTACTTC,TRBV11-2,-,-,TRBJ2-7